This record concerns one T cell receptor (beta chain) sequence. Its specificity is unknown. This entry belongs to a study of cytomegalovirus exposure and HLA in healthy donors. Findings and caveats of the study: The listing of 150 to 200 TCR beta chains classed them as cytomegalovirus-associated.

CDR3 size: 15 residues. The V end was cut by 4 bases, the J end by 0 bases, with 10 bases between. Germline-derived CDR1 and CDR2 are SGHRS and YFSETQ. 60 Vbeta and 13 Jbeta primers were used in PCR. Clones were sequenced by immunoSEQ multiplex PCR, and TCRdb holds only the in-frame ones, with some missing. The data show 150,000 to 250,000 clones, approximately 78% seen once. Every donor was a healthy person donating bone marrow. J is TRBJ1-4 and V is TRBV5-1; D is unclear. Specimen: PBMCs. This clonotype was sampled from a woman in her forties or fifties in good health and CMV-seropositive. The CDR3 spells CASSLDGTTNEKLFF. Here the CDR3 DNA reads TGCGCCAGCAGCCTGGACGGGACAACTAATGAAAAACTGTTTTTT.